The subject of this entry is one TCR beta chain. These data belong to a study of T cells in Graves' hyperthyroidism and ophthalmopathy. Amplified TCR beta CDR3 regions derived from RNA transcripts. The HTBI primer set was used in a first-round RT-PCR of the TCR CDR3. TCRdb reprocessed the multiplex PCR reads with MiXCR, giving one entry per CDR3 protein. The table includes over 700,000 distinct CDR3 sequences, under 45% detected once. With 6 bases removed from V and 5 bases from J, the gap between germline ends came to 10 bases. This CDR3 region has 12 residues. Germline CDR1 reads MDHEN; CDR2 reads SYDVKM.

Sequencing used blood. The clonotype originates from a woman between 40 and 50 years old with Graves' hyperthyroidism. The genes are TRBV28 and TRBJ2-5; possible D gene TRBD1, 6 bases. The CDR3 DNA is TGTGCCAGCAGGGCTACAGGGGAGACCCAGTACTTC. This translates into CASRATGETQYF.